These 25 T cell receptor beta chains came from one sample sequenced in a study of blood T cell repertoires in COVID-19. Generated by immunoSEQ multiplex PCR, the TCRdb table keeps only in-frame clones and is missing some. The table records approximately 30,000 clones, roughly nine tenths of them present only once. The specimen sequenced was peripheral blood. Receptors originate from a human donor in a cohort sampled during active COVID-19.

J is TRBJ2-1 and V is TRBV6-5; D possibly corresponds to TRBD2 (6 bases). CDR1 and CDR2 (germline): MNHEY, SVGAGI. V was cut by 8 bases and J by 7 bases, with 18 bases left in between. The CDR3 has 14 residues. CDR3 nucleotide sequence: TGTGCCAGCTCCGGGGGAGACTTGAGGAATGAGCAGTTCTTC. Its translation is CASSGGDLRNEQFF.

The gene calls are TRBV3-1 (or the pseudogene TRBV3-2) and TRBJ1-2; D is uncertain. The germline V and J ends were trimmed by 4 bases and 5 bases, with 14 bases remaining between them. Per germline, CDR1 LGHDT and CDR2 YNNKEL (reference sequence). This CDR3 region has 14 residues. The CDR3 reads CASSRAEGSYGYTF. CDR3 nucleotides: TGTGCCAGCAGCCGAGCAGAGGGTTCTTATGGCTACACCTTC.

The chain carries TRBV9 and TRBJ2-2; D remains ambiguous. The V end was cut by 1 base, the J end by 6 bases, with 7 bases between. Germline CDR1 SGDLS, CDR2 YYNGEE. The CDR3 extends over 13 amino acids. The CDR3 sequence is CASSVYSPGELFF. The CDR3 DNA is TGTGCCAGCAGCGTATATAGCCCCGGGGAGCTGTTTTTT.

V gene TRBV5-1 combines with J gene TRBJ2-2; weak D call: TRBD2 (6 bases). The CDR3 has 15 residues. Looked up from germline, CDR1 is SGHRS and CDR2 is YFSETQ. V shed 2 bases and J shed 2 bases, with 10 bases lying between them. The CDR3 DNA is TGCGCCAGCAGCTTATGGGGGGACAACACCGGGGAGCTGTTTTTT. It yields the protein CASSLWGDNTGELFF.

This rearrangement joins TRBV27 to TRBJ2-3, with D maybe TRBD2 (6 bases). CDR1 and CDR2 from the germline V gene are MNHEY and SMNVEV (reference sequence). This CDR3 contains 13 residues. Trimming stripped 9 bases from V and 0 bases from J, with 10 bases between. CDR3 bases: TGTGCCAGTAAGGGACTCAGCACAGATACGCAGTATTTT. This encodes CASKGLSTDTQYF.

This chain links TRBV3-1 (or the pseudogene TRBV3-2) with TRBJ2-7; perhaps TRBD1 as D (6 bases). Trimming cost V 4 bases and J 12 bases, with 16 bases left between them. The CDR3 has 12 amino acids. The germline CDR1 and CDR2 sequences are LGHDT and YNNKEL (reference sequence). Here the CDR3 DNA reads TGTGCCAGCAGCCGACTTCACGGGGACATGTACGTC. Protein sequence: CASSRLHGDMYV.

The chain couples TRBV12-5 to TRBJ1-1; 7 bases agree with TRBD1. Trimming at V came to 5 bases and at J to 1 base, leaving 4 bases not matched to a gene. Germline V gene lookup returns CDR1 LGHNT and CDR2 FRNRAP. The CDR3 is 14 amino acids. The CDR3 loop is CASGARQGNTEAFF. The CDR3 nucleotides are TGTGCTAGTGGTGCCCGACAGGGGAACACTGAAGCTTTCTTT.

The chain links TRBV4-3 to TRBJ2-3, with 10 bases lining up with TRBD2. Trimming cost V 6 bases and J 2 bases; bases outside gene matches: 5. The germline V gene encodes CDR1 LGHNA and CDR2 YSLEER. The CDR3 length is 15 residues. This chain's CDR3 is CASSKLAGNTDTQYF. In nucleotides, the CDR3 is TGCGCCAGCAGTAAACTAGCGGGAAACACAGATACGCAGTATTTT.

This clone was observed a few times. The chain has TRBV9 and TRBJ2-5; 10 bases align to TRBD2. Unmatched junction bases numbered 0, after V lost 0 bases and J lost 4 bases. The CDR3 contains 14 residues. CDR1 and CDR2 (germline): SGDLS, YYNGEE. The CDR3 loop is CASSVGLAGETQYF. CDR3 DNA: TGTGCCAGCAGCGTAGGACTAGCGGGAGAGACCCAGTACTTC.

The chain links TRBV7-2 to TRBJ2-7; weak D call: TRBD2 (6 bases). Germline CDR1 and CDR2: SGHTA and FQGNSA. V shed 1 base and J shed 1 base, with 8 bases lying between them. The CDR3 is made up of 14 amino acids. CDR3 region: CASSLVAGSYEQYV. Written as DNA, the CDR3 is TGTGCCAGCAGCTTAGTGGCGGGATCCTACGAGCAGTACGTC.

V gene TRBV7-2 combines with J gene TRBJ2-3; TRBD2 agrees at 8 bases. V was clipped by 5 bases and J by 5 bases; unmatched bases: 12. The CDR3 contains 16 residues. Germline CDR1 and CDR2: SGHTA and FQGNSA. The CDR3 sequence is CASSGRRGGGGDTQYF. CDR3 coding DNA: TGTGCCAGCAGCGGGCGACGGGGGGGTGGCGGAGATACGCAGTATTTT.

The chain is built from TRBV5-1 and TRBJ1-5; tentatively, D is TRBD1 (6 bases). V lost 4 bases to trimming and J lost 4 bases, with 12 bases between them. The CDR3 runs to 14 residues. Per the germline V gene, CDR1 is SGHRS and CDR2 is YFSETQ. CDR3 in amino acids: CASSPGHQNQPQHF. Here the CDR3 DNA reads TGCGCCAGCAGCCCGGGACACCAAAATCAGCCCCAGCATTTT.

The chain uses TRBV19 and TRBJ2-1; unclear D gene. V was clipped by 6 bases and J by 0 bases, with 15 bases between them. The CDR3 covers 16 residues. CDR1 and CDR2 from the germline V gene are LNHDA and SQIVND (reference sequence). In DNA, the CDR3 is TGTGCCAGTAGGCCCCTTACTCCAAGCTCCTACAATGAGCAGTTCTTC. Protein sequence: CASRPLTPSSYNEQFF. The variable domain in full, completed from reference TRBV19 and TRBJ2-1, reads DGGITQSPKYLFRKEGQNVTLSCEQNLNHDAMYWYRQDPGQGLRLIYYSQIVNDFQKGDIAEGYSVSREKKESFPLTVTSAQKNPTAFYLCASRPLTPSSYNEQFFGPGTRLTVL.

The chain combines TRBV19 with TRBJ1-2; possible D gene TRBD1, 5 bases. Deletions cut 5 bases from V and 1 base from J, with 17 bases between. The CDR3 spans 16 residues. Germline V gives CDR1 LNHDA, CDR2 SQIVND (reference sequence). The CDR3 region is CASSVGWTPYNYGYTF. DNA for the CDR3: TGTGCCAGTAGTGTAGGATGGACACCCTATAACTATGGCTACACCTTC.

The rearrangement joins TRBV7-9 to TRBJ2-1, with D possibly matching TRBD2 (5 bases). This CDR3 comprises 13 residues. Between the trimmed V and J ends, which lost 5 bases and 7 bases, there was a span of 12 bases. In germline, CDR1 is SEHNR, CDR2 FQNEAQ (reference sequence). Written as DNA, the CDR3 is TGTGCCAGCAGCCCCGGACTGGGAAATGAGCAGTTCTTC. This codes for CASSPGLGNEQFF. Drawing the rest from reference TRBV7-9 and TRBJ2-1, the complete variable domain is DTGVSQNPRHKITKRGQNVTFRCDPISEHNRLYWYRQTLGQGPEFLTYFQNEAQLEKSRLLSDRFSAERPKGSFSTLEIQRTEQGDSAMYLCASSPGLGNEQFFGPGTRLTVL.

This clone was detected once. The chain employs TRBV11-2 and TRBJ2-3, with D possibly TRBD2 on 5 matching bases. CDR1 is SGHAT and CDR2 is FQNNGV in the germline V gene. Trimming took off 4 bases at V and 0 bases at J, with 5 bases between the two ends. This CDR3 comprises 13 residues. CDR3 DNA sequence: TGTGCCAGCAGCTGGACTAGCACAGATACGCAGTATTTT. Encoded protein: CASSWTSTDTQYF.

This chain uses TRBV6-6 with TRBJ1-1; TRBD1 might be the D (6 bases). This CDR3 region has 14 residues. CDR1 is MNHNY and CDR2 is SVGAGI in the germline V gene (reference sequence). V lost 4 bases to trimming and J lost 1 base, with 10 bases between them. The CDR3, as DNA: TGTGCCAGCAGTTTTTCGACAGGGAACACTGAAGCTTTCTTT. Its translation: CASSFSTGNTEAFF.

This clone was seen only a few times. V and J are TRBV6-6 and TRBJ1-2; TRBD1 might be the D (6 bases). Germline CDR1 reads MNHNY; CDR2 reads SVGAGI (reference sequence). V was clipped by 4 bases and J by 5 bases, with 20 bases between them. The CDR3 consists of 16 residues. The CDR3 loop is CASSSPTGSQEYGYTF. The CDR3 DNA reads TGTGCCAGCAGTTCACCGACAGGTTCCCAGGAATATGGCTACACCTTC.

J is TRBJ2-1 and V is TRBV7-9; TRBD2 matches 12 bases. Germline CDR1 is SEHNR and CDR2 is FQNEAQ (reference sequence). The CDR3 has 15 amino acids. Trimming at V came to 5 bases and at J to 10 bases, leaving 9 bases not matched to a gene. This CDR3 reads CASSQLAGGPGEQFF. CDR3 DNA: TGTGCCAGCAGCCAGCTAGCGGGAGGGCCTGGCGAGCAGTTCTTC.

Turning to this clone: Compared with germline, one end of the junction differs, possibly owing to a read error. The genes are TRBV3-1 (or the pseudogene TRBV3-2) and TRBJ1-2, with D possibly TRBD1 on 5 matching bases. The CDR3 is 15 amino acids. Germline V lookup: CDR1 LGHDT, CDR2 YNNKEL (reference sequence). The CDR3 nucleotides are TGTGCCAGCAGTCAAGATCGGAGGGGTGGTCAAGGCTACACCTTC. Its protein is CASSQDRRGGQGYTF.

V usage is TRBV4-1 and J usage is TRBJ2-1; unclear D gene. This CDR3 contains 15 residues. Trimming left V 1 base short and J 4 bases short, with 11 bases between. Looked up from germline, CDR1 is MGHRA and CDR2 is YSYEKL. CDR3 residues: CASSQVGQVYNEQFF. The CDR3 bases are TGCGCCAGCAGCCAAGTTGGGCAGGTATACAATGAGCAGTTCTTC.

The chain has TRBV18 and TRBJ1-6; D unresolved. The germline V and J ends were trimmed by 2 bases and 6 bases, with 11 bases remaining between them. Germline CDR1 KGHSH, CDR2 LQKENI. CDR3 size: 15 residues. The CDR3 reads CASSPGSGINSPLHF. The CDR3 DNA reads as TGTGCCAGCTCACCAGGATCCGGGATTAATTCACCCCTCCACTTT.

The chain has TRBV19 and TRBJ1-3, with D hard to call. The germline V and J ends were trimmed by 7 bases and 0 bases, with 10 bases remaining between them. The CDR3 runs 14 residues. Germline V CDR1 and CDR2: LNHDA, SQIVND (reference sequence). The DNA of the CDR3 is TGTGCCAGTACCTTACAGAGCTCTGGAAACACCATATATTTT. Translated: CASTLQSSGNTIYF.

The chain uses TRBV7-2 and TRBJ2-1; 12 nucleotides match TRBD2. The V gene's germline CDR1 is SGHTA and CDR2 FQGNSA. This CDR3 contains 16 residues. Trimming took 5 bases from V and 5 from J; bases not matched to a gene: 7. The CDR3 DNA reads TGTGCCAGCAGCACCCCAGGACTAGCGGGGAACAATGAGCAGTTCTTC. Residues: CASSTPGLAGNNEQFF.

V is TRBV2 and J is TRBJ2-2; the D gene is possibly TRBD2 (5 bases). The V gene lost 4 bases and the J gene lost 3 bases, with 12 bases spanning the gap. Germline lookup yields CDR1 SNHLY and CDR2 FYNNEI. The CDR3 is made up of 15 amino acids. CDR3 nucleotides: TGTGCCAGCAGTGTACGCGGGTTCGACACCGGGGAGCTGTTTTTT. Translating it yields CASSVRGFDTGELFF.